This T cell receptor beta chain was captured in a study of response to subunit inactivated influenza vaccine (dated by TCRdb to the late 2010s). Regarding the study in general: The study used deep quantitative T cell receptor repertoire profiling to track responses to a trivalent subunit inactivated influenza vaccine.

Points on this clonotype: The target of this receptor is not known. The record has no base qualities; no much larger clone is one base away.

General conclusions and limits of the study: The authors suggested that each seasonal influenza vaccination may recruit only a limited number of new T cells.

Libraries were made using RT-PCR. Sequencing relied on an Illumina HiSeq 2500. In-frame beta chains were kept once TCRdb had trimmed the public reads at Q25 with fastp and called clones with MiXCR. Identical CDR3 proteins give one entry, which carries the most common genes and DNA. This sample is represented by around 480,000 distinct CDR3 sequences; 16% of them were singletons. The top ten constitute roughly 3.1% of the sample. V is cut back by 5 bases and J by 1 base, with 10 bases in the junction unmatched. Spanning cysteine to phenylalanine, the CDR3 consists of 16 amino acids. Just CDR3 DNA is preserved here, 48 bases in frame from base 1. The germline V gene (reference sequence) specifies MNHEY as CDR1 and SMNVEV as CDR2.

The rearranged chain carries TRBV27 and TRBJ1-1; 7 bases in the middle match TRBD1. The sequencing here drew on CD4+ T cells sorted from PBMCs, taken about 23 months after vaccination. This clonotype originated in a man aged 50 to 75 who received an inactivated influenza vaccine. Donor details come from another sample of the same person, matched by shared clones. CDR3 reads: CASSMTRQGANTEAFF. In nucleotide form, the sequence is TGTGCCAGCAGTATGACTAGACAGGGAGCGAACACTGAAGCTTTCTTT.